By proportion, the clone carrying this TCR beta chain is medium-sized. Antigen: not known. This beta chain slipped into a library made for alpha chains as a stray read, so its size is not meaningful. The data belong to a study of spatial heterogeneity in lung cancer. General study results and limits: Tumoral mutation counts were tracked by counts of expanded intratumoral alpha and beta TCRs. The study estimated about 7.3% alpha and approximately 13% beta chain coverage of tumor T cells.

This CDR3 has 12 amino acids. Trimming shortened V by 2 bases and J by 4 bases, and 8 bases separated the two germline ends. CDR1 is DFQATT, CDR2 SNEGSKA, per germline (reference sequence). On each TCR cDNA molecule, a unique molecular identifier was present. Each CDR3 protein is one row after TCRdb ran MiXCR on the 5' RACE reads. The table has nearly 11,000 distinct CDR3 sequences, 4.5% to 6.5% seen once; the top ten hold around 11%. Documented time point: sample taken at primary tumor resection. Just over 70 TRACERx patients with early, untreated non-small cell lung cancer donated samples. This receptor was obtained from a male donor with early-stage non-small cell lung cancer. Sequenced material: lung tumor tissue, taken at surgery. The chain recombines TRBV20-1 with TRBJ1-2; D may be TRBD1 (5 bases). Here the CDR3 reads CSARWGAYGYTF. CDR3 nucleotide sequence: TGCAGTGCTAGATGGGGCGCCTATGGCTACACCTTC.